This T cell receptor (beta chain) came from a study of blood T cell repertoires in COVID-19. As for the study in general: The United States, Italy and Spain supplied acute and convalescent COVID-19 samples. The analysed material was cDNA or gDNA that came from T cells, B-cell-depleted T cells, or PBMCs.

This clone was observed once. Authors' processing steps: Using reference gene primer amplification, nucleated cell counts were estimated. Some clones are missing from TCRdb's copy, which holds only in-frame ones; the method was immunoSEQ multiplex PCR. For V, J and clone size, that table is used; D and trimming come from the DNA. Here the sample spans 70,000 to 90,000 clones, 85% being singletons. The germline V gene has CDR1 DFQATT and CDR2 SNEGSKA (reference sequence). Between the trimmed V and J ends, which lost 3 bases and 4 bases, there was a span of 22 bases. The CDR3 is 18 residues long. Sequencing was carried out using peripheral blood. The chain employs TRBV20-1 and TRBJ2-6; D remains ambiguous. This TCR derives from a man between 60 and 70 years old with acute or convalescent COVID-19. The DNA for the CDR3 is TGCAGTGCTAGTATCCGAGACAAACTCGATTTAGGGGCCAACGTCCTGACTTTC. Translating gives CSASIRDKLDLGANVLTF.